This entry lists 31 T cell receptor beta chains sequenced from one sample in a study of CD8+CD57+ T cells in acquired aplastic anemia. Genomic DNA, the template, was used for profiling of the TCR beta VDJ and CDR3. TCRdb independently ran MiXCR on the reads; one entry per CDR3 protein. Of about 210,000 distinct CDR3 sequences in the sample, around 63% were seen once. The sample comprised sorted CD4+, CD8+, or CD8+CD57+ T cells (not recorded which) from PBMCs. The receptor set was obtained from a human donor in good health.

The chain employs TRBV7-2 and TRBJ1-5; D gene unclear. The CDR3 loop spans 15 amino acids. Germline-derived CDR1 and CDR2 are SGHTA and FQGNSA. V shed 6 bases and J shed 5 bases, with 17 bases lying between them. The chain's CDR3 is CASSLRDTIYQPQHF. Written as DNA, the CDR3 is TGTGCCAGCAGTCTTAGAGATACCATTTATCAGCCCCAGCATTTT. Full variable domain (missing parts from reference TRBV7-2 and TRBJ1-5): GAGVSQSPSNKVTEKGKDVELRCDPISGHTALYWYRQSLGQGLEFLIYFQGNSAPDKSGLPSDRFSAERTGGSVSTLTIQRTQQEDSAVYLCASSLRDTIYQPQHFGDGTRLSIL.

J is TRBJ2-5 and V is TRBV3-1; TRBD1 agrees at 7 bases. The junction had 8 bases not matched to a gene; V was cut back by 0 bases and J by 4 bases. Germline lookup yields CDR1 LGHDT and CDR2 YNNKEL (reference sequence). The CDR3 sequence is 16 residues long. The CDR3 here is CASSQEGLQGTETQYF. The CDR3 DNA reads as TGTGCCAGCAGCCAAGAGGGCCTACAGGGGACAGAGACCCAGTACTTC.

This chain links TRBV12-3 or TRBV12-4 with TRBJ2-7; D may match TRBD1 or TRBD2 (5 bases each). The CDR3 is 14 amino acids. Trimming took 5 bases from V and 1 from J, leaving 12 bases between them. CDR3: CASSMDGASYEQYF. The DNA for the CDR3 is TGTGCCAGCAGTATGGACGGGGCTTCCTACGAGCAGTACTTC.

This rearrangement joins TRBV19 to TRBJ2-7; the D gene is possibly TRBD1 (6 bases). V was clipped by 3 bases and J by 2 bases, with 20 bases between them. This CDR3 contains 17 residues. Germline V gene data show CDR1 as LNHDA and CDR2 as SQIVND (reference sequence). CDR3 in amino acids: CASSITTGPGFAYEQYF. The DNA of the CDR3 is TGTGCCAGTAGTATTACGACAGGACCGGGTTTTGCCTACGAGCAGTACTTC.

In its sample, this clonotype was seen a few times. The chain is built from TRBV7-8 and TRBJ2-3; the match to TRBD1 covers 8 bases. The germline V gene has CDR1 SGHVS and CDR2 FQNEAQ. V lost 5 bases, J lost 3 bases, and 4 bases stayed unmatched. This CDR3 region has 14 residues. This CDR3 is CASSNGQGTDTQYF. For the CDR3, the DNA is TGTGCCAGCAGCAACGGACAGGGTACAGATACGCAGTATTTT.

This clonotype was recorded at least ten times. This rearrangement joins TRBV19 to TRBJ2-1; 10 bases match TRBD2. The trim removed 7 bases at V and 3 bases at J, leaving 3 bases unmatched. The CDR3 is 14 amino acids. Germline V CDR1 and CDR2: LNHDA, SQIVND (reference sequence). The CDR3 bases are TGTGCCAGTACCATAGCGGGGGGCTACAATGAGCAGTTCTTC. It translates to CASTIAGGYNEQFF.

This clonotype came up many times. The chain has TRBV18 and TRBJ2-2, with D unclear. There are 12 residues in the CDR3. V lost 2 bases, J lost 7 bases, and 5 bases lay in between. Germline CDR1 KGHSH, CDR2 LQKENI. The CDR3 sequence: CASSPMDGELFF. CDR3 sequence (DNA): TGTGCCAGCTCACCAATGGACGGGGAGCTGTTTTTT.

CDR3 region: CASSLWENTGELFF. The CDR3 region has the DNA TGTGCCAGCAGTTTATGGGAGAACACCGGGGAGCTGTTTTTT. V and J are TRBV27 and TRBJ2-2; D is uncertain. V shed 1 base and J shed 1 base, with 4 bases lying between them. CDR1 and CDR2 (germline): MNHEY, SMNVEV (reference sequence). There are 14 residues in the CDR3.

The chain has TRBV5-5 and TRBJ1-6, with a tentative D call TRBD1 (5 bases). Trimming left V 0 bases short and J 5 bases short, with 6 bases between. Per the germline V gene, CDR1 is SGHKS and CDR2 is YYEKEE (reference sequence). The CDR3 has 14 amino acids. The CDR3 here is CASSLGRDNSPLHF. CDR3 nucleotides: TGTGCCAGCAGCTTGGGCAGGGATAATTCACCCCTCCACTTT. Together with reference TRBV5-5 and TRBJ1-6, the CDR3 gives the full variable domain: DAGVTQSPTHLIKTRGQQVTLRCSPISGHKSVSWYQQVLGQGPQFIFQYYEKEERGRGNFPDRFSARQFPNYSSELNVNALLLGDSALYLCASSLGRDNSPLHFGNGTRLTVT.

There are many counts of this clonotype. CDR3 nucleotide sequence: TGCGCCAGCAGCTTTAGCGGGGGGCACTACAATGAGCAGTTCTTC. Its protein is CASSFSGGHYNEQFF. V gene TRBV5-1 combines with J gene TRBJ2-1; 10 bases line up with TRBD2. Germline CDR1 reads SGHRS; CDR2 reads YFSETQ. Trimming removed 2 bases from V and 3 bases from J; junction bases left unmatched: 2. The length of the CDR3 is 15 residues.

The DNA for the CDR3 is TGTGCCAGCAGCTTGGCAGGGGGGCTAACCACCTCCTCCTACGAGCAGTACTTC. This translates into CASSLAGGLTTSSYEQYF. The chain is built from TRBV7-8 and TRBJ2-7, with D perhaps matching TRBD1 (7 bases). V shed 3 bases and J shed 0 bases, with 21 bases lying between them. CDR1 is SGHVS and CDR2 is FQNEAQ in the germline V gene. This CDR3 spans 18 amino acids.

The chain carries TRBV20-1 and TRBJ2-7; TRBD2 might be the D (6 bases). Trimming took 3 bases from V and 3 from J, leaving 27 bases between them. Germline V lookup: CDR1 DFQATT, CDR2 SNEGSKA (reference sequence). CDR3 length equals 18 residues. The CDR3 DNA reads TGCAGTGCTAGGGGAGGACTCAGAACACCGGGGAGCTACTACGAGCAGTACTTC. It specifies CSARGGLRTPGSYYEQYF.

The chain links TRBV29-1 to TRBJ1-2; unclear D gene. The CDR3 is 13 residues long. The germline V gene has CDR1 SQVTM and CDR2 ANQGSEA. CDR3: CATSALENYGYTF. The CDR3 nucleotides are TGCGCGACCAGTGCACTCGAAAACTATGGCTACACCTTC.

This clonotype was found many times. V usage is TRBV7-9 and J usage is TRBJ1-4; a weak D match, TRBD1 (5 bases). V lost 7 bases and J 7 bases, leaving 19 bases between the germline ends. This CDR3 contains 15 residues. Germline lookup yields CDR1 SEHNR and CDR2 FQNEAQ (reference sequence). CDR3 bases: TGTGCCAGCACCACCCAGGGAGTCGACAGTGAAAAACTGTTTTTT. Amino acids: CASTTQGVDSEKLFF.

This chain joins TRBV10-3 and TRBJ2-7; 10 bases line up with TRBD1. Germline CDR1 reads ENHRY; CDR2 reads SYGVKD. J was trimmed by 4 bases and V by 3 bases; bases with no gene match: 6. The CDR3 is 15 residues long. CDR3 DNA: TGTGCCATCAGTGATCCGACAGGGGGCTTGTACGAGCAGTACTTC. Its protein product is CAISDPTGGLYEQYF.

As for this clonotype: In this CDR3 the conserved last residue, phenylalanine or tryptophan, is missing, so a read error is likely. The chain combines TRBV20-1 with TRBJ1-6; D uncertain. V gave up 5 bases and J gave up 0 bases, with 11 bases separating them. Germline values: CDR1 DFQATT, CDR2 SNEGSKA (reference sequence). The CDR3 sequence is 15 residues long. The CDR3 region is CSAPNRSSYNSPLHS. Written as DNA, the CDR3 is TGCAGTGCTCCTAACCGGAGCTCCTATAATTCACCCCTCCACTCT.

The chain carries TRBV7-2 and TRBJ1-5; no reliable D call. Germline V CDR1 and CDR2: SGHTA, FQGNSA. The V end was cut by 2 bases, the J end by 6 bases, with 8 bases between. This CDR3 region has 13 residues. For the CDR3, the DNA is TGTGCCAGCAGCTTAAGTTTGGTTCAGCCCCAGCATTTT. This encodes CASSLSLVQPQHF.

The chain links TRBV7-2 to TRBJ2-5; tentatively, D is TRBD2 (5 bases). The V gene's germline CDR1 is SGHTA and CDR2 FQGNSA. V lost 1 base, J lost 4 bases, and 13 bases lay in between. The CDR3 length is 15 residues. This CDR3 reads CASSLGSLEGETQYF. The CDR3 region has the DNA TGTGCCAGCAGCTTAGGTTCCCTCGAGGGAGAGACCCAGTACTTC.

This clonotype was detected many times. V usage is TRBV14 and J usage is TRBJ2-7, with 14 bases fitting TRBD2. The CDR3 is 18 residues long. J lost 3 bases, V lost 3 bases, and 10 bases had no gene match. The germline CDR1 and CDR2 sequences are SGHDN and FVKESK. CDR3 DNA sequence: TGTGCCAGCAGCCAGCGACTAGCGGGGGGGCCTAACTTCTACGAGCAGTACTTC. This codes for CASSQRLAGGPNFYEQYF.

The chain uses TRBV24-1 and TRBJ2-1, with TRBD1 matching over 9 bases. The length of the CDR3 is 16 residues. V dropped 0 bases and J dropped 8; count of bases not matched to a gene: 7. CDR1 is KGHDR and CDR2 is SFDVKD in the germline V gene. CDR3 protein: CATSDLPGQGTYEQFF. The CDR3 coding sequence is TGTGCCACCAGTGATTTGCCTGGACAGGGGACGTATGAGCAGTTCTTC.

The gene calls are TRBV5-1 and TRBJ2-2; D might be TRBD1 (6 bases). Germline CDR1 and CDR2: SGHRS and YFSETQ. The germline V and J ends were trimmed by 1 base and 8 bases, with 9 bases remaining between them. The CDR3 is 13 residues long. Here the CDR3 reads CASSLWDMGELFF. In DNA form, the CDR3 reads TGCGCCAGCAGCTTGTGGGACATGGGGGAGCTGTTTTTT.

The rearrangement joins TRBV19 to TRBJ2-5; D may be TRBD2 (7 bases). Trimming cost V 7 bases and J 2 bases, with 14 bases left between them. Per the germline V gene, CDR1 is LNHDA and CDR2 is SQIVND (reference sequence). This CDR3 contains 14 residues. The CDR3 here is CASKGGRRQETQYF. CDR3 in DNA: TGTGCCAGTAAGGGGGGGCGTCGGCAAGAGACCCAGTACTTC.

This clonotype was detected ten times or more. This chain joins TRBV13 and TRBJ1-1; 7 bases fit TRBD1. Germline loops: CDR1 PRHDT, CDR2 FYEKMQ (reference sequence). The CDR3 length is 14 residues. V shed 2 bases and J 7 bases; nucleotides not matched to a gene: 7. CDR3 sequence: CASSLTHRGGEAFF. CDR3 nucleotides: TGTGCCAGCAGCTTAACTCACAGGGGAGGTGAAGCTTTCTTT.

The V call is TRBV5-1, the J call TRBJ1-6; D ambiguous. The CDR3 has 14 residues. Per germline, CDR1 SGHRS and CDR2 YFSETQ. Trimming removed 5 bases at V and 8 bases at J, with 14 bases between. CDR3 protein: CASSIDLKDSPLHF. For the CDR3, the DNA is TGCGCCAGCAGTATCGACTTGAAGGATTCACCCCTCCACTTT.

The sample holds a few counts of this clonotype. This sequence joins TRBV29-1 and TRBJ2-1; D perhaps matches TRBD1 (5 bases). This CDR3 has 12 residues. V dropped 1 base and J dropped 5 bases, with 6 bases sitting between them. The germline CDR1 and CDR2 sequences are SQVTM and ANQGSEA. In nucleotides, the CDR3 is TGCAGCGTTGAAGCCAGGGACAATGAGCAGTTCTTC. This sequence encodes CSVEARDNEQFF.

This clonotype was picked up many times. V usage is TRBV12-3 or TRBV12-4 and J usage is TRBJ2-2, with D unresolved. The CDR3 contains 10 residues. V lost 5 bases to trimming and J lost 6 bases, with 1 base between them. In DNA, the CDR3 is TGTGCCAGCAGTCCCGGGGAGCTGTTTTTT. Amino acids: CASSPGELFF.

The chain couples TRBV7-4 to TRBJ2-2, with D possibly TRBD2 on 6 matching bases. The germline V gene has CDR1 SGHVT and CDR2 SQSDAQ. Trimming took 1 base from V and 0 from J, leaving 9 bases between them. CDR3 length equals 16 residues. CDR3 DNA sequence: TGTGCCAGCAGCTTAGGATCGGGAGCGAACACCGGGGAGCTGTTTTTT. As protein: CASSLGSGANTGELFF.

As regards this clonotype: Just one base apart from a much larger clone, this may be a read error. No conserved phenylalanine or tryptophan is present at the end of the CDR3, so a read error is the likely explanation. The rearrangement uses TRBV7-3 and TRBJ1-2; D gene unclear. Germline values: CDR1 SGHTA, CDR2 FQGTGA. Trimming shortened V by 3 bases and J by 7 bases, and 21 bases separated the two germline ends. The CDR3 has 16 amino acids. CDR3: CASSFANKELVAGYTV. CDR3 in DNA: TGTGCCAGCAGCTTCGCCAACAAGGAGCTCGTGGCTGGCTACACCGTC.

This clonotype was counted a single time. This chain joins TRBV10-1 and TRBJ2-5; TRBD2 aligns across 8 bases. The V gene's germline CDR1 is WNHNN and CDR2 SYGVQD (reference sequence). CDR3 size: 16 residues. Germline trimming cut 6 bases from V and 6 bases from J; bases unmatched to any gene: 15. CDR3 protein: CASSGGIAGTRKTQYF. In DNA, the CDR3 is TGCGCCAGCAGCGGGGGAATAGCGGGAACCAGGAAGACCCAGTACTTC.

The chain carries TRBV10-3 and TRBJ2-7; 8 positions match TRBD2. CDR1 and CDR2 from the germline V gene are ENHRY and SYGVKD. This CDR3 is built from 15 residues. V trimming: 10 bases; J trimming: 1 base; junction bases outside the gene matches: 12. The CDR3, as DNA: TGTGCCACAAATCCAACAAGCGGGGGTTCCTACGAGCAGTACTTC. It encodes CATNPTSGGSYEQYF.

This clonotype has a count of ten or more. The chain combines TRBV7-9 with TRBJ2-7; weak D call: TRBD2 (7 bases). Trimming removed 6 bases from V and 6 bases from J, with 21 bases in between. The germline V gene has CDR1 SEHNR and CDR2 FQNEAQ (reference sequence). This CDR3 contains 15 residues. The CDR3 sequence: CASSPRGGGQLEQYF. In DNA, the CDR3 is TGTGCCAGCAGTCCGAGGGGCGGGGGCCAGCTCGAGCAGTACTTC.